Listed below are T cell receptor beta chains from one sample, sequenced in a study of shared clonotypes between healthy human individuals. The protocol was immunoSEQ multiplex PCR, while the TCRdb copy is restricted to in-frame clones and leaves out a portion. The sample includes about 110,000 clones, around 66% seen only once; the top ten take approximately 25%. Input material: memory CD8+ T cells sorted from blood. The receptors here all came from a woman in her 30s in good health. Each CDR3 is given with its conserved first and last residue. A D gene is named only where the DNA matches it firmly. Only part of the rows carry a size: once, few, many, or a class if the clone is expanded.

J: TRBJ2-3; V: TRBV29-1; D: TRBD2; size: -; DNA: TGCAGCGTTGGGGGGACTAGCGGGAGGGCCAGCCCAGATACGCAGTATTTT; CDR3: CSVGGTSGRASPDTQYF
J: TRBJ2-5; V: TRBV6-1; D: TRBD1; size: -; DNA: TGTGCCAGCAGTGAAGCCGGGACAGGGTTCCAAGAGACCCAGTACTTC; CDR3: CASSEAGTGFQETQYF
J: TRBJ2-1; V: TRBV15; D: -; size: -; DNA: TGTGCCACCAGCAGCGGGACCAGAGGGCGGGAGCAGTTCTTC; CDR3: CATSSGTRGREQFF
J: TRBJ2-7; V: TRBV28; D: TRBD1; size: few; DNA: TGTGCCAGCAGTTCCTACAGGGGGCAAACCTACGAGCAGTACTTC; CDR3: CASSSYRGQTYEQYF
J: TRBJ2-6; V: TRBV5-1; D: -; size: -; DNA: TGCGCCAGCAGGGCCCGGGACGGAAGCTCTGGGGCCAACGTCCTGACTTTC; CDR3: CASRARDGSSGANVLTF
J: TRBJ2-3; V: TRBV18; D: -; size: many; DNA: TGTGCCAGCTCACCACCAACTAGCCTCGGGACAGATACGCAGTATTTT; CDR3: CASSPPTSLGTDTQYF
J: TRBJ2-7; V: TRBV6-1; D: -; size: -; DNA: TGTGCCAGCACCAGACTTTACGAGCAGTACTTC; CDR3: CASTRLYEQYF
J: TRBJ2-3; V: TRBV5-1; D: -; size: -; DNA: TGCGCCAGCAGCTTGGCCCCGTCGGGTGGCACAGATACGCAGTATTTT; CDR3: CASSLAPSGGTDTQYF
J: TRBJ1-1; V: TRBV10-3; D: -; size: few; DNA: TGTGCCATCAGTGACACAGGGAAGGGCTACACTGAAGCTTTCTTT; CDR3: CAISDTGKGYTEAFF
J: TRBJ2-7; V: TRBV7-9; D: TRBD2; size: few; DNA: TGTGCCAGCAGCTTAATTCAAACGGGAGGGTCCTACGAGCAGTACTTC; CDR3: CASSLIQTGGSYEQYF
J: TRBJ1-1; V: TRBV18; D: TRBD1; size: once; DNA: TGTGCCAGCTCACCGGTGGGACAGGGAAGTATTGAAGCTTTCTTT; CDR3: CASSPVGQGSIEAFF
J: TRBJ2-3; V: TRBV6-6; D: -; size: -; DNA: TGTGCCAGCAGCCACAAGCGGTCCTGGGATACGCAGTATTTT; CDR3: CASSHKRSWDTQYF
J: TRBJ1-1; V: TRBV7-6; D: -; size: many; DNA: TGTGCCAGCAGCTTACAGGACAGTGAAGCTTTCTTT; CDR3: CASSLQDSEAFF
J: TRBJ1-2; V: TRBV28; D: TRBD1; size: -; DNA: TGTGCCAGCAGTTTCCCCCCAAGGGGGCGAGACTATGGCTACACCTTC; CDR3: CASSFPPRGRDYGYTF
J: TRBJ2-3; V: TRBV21-1; D: -; size: -; DNA: TGTGCCAGCCCGGGACAAACTACCCCTGGGCATACGCAGTATTTT; CDR3: CASPGQTTPGHTQYF
J: TRBJ2-7; V: TRBV6-4; D: -; size: few; DNA: TGTGCCAGCAGTGACACGACTGAGGCCTCCGAGCAGTACTTC; CDR3: CASSDTTEASEQYF
J: TRBJ2-1; V: TRBV11-2; D: -; size: -; DNA: TGTGCCAGCAGCCACGATCCTGCGTATGAGCAGTTCTTC; CDR3: CASSHDPAYEQFF
J: TRBJ1-4; V: TRBV2; D: TRBD1; size: few; DNA: TGTGCCAGCAGGGCGGGACAGGGGGCGCCTGAAAAACTGTTTTTT; CDR3: CASRAGQGAPEKLFF
J: TRBJ1-4; V: TRBV5-4; D: -; size: few; DNA: TGTGCCAGCAGCTCACCCGGCGTAGAACTGTTTTTT; CDR3: CASSSPGVELFF
J: TRBJ1-1; V: TRBV19; D: -; size: -; DNA: TGTGCCAGTATTAGGACACAAAACACTGAAGCTTTCTTT; CDR3: CASIRTQNTEAFF
J: TRBJ2-2; V: TRBV5-6; D: -; size: -; DNA: TGTGCCAGCAGCTTTACCGGGACAGGGGAGCTGTTTTTT; CDR3: CASSFTGTGELFF
J: TRBJ2-5; V: TRBV10-3; D: TRBD1; size: -; DNA: TGTGCCATCAGACAGGGGCCCTCAAAACCCTACGGGCAGTACTTC; CDR3: CAIRQGPSKPYGQYF
J: TRBJ2-1; V: TRBV28; D: -; size: -; DNA: TGTGCCAGCAGTACCTACAATGAGCAGTTCTTC; CDR3: CASSTYNEQFF
J: TRBJ2-1; V: TRBV28; D: -; size: -; DNA: TGTGCCAGCAGTAGTATCAGGGTTTCGCACCATAACTACAATGAGCAGTTCTTC; CDR3: CASSSIRVSHHNYNEQFF
J: TRBJ2-1; V: TRBV6-1; D: TRBD2; size: few; DNA: TGTGCCAGCAGTCCGACTAGCGGTACCTACAATGAGCAGTTCTTC; CDR3: CASSPTSGTYNEQFF
J: TRBJ2-2; V: TRBV6-6; D: TRBD2; size: -; DNA: TGTGCCAGCGAAAAAGCGGGAGGAATGGGCGGGGAGCTGTTTTTT; CDR3: CASEKAGGMGGELFF
J: TRBJ1-2; V: TRBV18; D: TRBD1; size: few; DNA: TGTGCCAGCTCAACCCTGACAGGGTTAGAAGGCTACACCTTC; CDR3: CASSTLTGLEGYTF
J: TRBJ2-7; V: TRBV15; D: TRBD1; size: many; DNA: TGTGCCACCAGCGGAAGGACAGGGCAGACCGAGCAGTACTTC; CDR3: CATSGRTGQTEQYF
J: TRBJ2-7; V: TRBV27; D: -; size: -; DNA: TGTGCCAGCAGTTTGTTATCAGGGGTTTCCTACGAGCAGTACTTC; CDR3: CASSLLSGVSYEQYF
J: TRBJ2-7; V: TRBV6-5; D: -; size: -; DNA: TGTGCCAGCAGTTACTCTGGGGGGGCCAGCTCCTACGAGCAGTACTTC; CDR3: CASSYSGGASSYEQYF
J: TRBJ2-1; V: TRBV19; D: TRBD1; size: -; DNA: TGTGCCAGTAGTATTCTCCGGGACAGGGGCAGGAATGAGCAGTTCTTC; CDR3: CASSILRDRGRNEQFF
J: TRBJ2-5; V: TRBV18; D: -; size: once; DNA: TGTGCCAGCTCACCACCGGCGACAGCGAAAGAGACCCAGTACTTC; CDR3: CASSPPATAKETQYF
J: TRBJ2-6; V: TRBV7-9; D: -; size: once; DNA: TGTGCCAGCAGCTTAGGGGGAGATGCTGGAGCTGGGGCCAACGTCCTGACTTTC; CDR3: CASSLGGDAGAGANVLTF
J: TRBJ2-3; V: TRBV6-4; D: -; size: -; DNA: TGTGCCAGCAGTGCTGGGCGGGAAAGCACAGATACGCAGTATTTT; CDR3: CASSAGRESTDTQYF
J: TRBJ2-1; V: TRBV29-1; D: -; size: -; DNA: TGCAGCGTTGGACATCCTTTAACAGGGTCCGACGGGAGGTTCTACAATGAGCAGTTCTTC; CDR3: CSVGHPLTGSDGRFYNEQFF
J: TRBJ2-7; V: TRBV28; D: TRBD2; size: -; DNA: TGTGCCAGCAGTTCCCCCCCCTGGCGGGAGGGCCGGGACGAGCAGTACTTC; CDR3: CASSSPPWREGRDEQYF
J: TRBJ2-7; V: TRBV2; D: -; size: -; DNA: TGTGCCAGCACCTACCCGGTGGGGGACAAGTACGAGCAGTACTTC; CDR3: CASTYPVGDKYEQYF
J: TRBJ2-1; V: TRBV19; D: -; size: few; DNA: TGTGCCAGTAGTATTTGGGCGGCTTACAATGAGCAGTTCTTC; CDR3: CASSIWAAYNEQFF
J: TRBJ2-5; V: TRBV28; D: -; size: -; DNA: TGTGCCAGCCAGACTAGTCGCGTGACCCAGTACTTC; CDR3: CASQTSRVTQYF
J: TRBJ2-2; V: TRBV19; D: -; size: -; DNA: TGTGCCAGTTCCCCCGGTGGGCTCACCGGGGAGCTGTTTTTT; CDR3: CASSPGGLTGELFF
J: TRBJ1-3; V: TRBV6-1; D: -; size: few; DNA: TGTGCCAGCAGTGATGGGCCAGGGGAGGGAAACACCATATATTTT; CDR3: CASSDGPGEGNTIYF
J: TRBJ2-7; V: TRBV4-1; D: -; size: once; DNA: TGCGCCAGCAGCCTTAGACAGGCCTACGAGCAGTACTTC; CDR3: CASSLRQAYEQYF
J: TRBJ2-7; V: TRBV28; D: TRBD1; size: -; DNA: TGTGCCAGCAGAACCGGGACAGATAATACCTACGAGCAGTACTTC; CDR3: CASRTGTDNTYEQYF
J: TRBJ1-2; V: TRBV15; D: -; size: -; DNA: TGTGCCACCAGCAGCTTCCCCCAGACAGCTAACTATGGCTACACCTTC; CDR3: CATSSFPQTANYGYTF
J: TRBJ2-7; V: TRBV14; D: TRBD1; size: once; DNA: TGTGCGAAGGACAGGGCGGCCTACGAGCAGTACTTC; CDR3: CAKDRAAYEQYF